The 23 T cell receptor beta chains reported below all come from one sample, sequenced in a study of T cells in Graves' hyperthyroidism and ophthalmopathy (dated 2019 in TCRdb). To prepare the library, multiplex PCR was applied. Reads for this sample came from an Illumina HiSeq 2000. Amplification of TCR beta CDR3 regions was carried out from RNA transcripts. The TCR CDR3 was subjected to a first round of RT-PCR using the HTBI primer set and the Qiagen OneStep RT-PCR kit. TCRdb reran the public reads through fastp at Q25 and MiXCR, keeping productive beta chains. Rows with a matching CDR3 protein are joined into one entry that keeps the most common DNA and genes. Present in this sample are 360,000 or so distinct CDR3 sequences, about 20% of which were seen just once. Of the sample, about 3.5% falls within the top ten clones. Material for sequencing was blood. The receptors come from a woman aged 18-30 years with Graves' hyperthyroidism.

This clonotype was picked up a small number of times. The chain combines TRBV5-1 with TRBJ2-7, with D possibly TRBD2 on 6 matching bases. The CDR3 is made up of 15 amino acids. The V and J ends lost 4 bases and 1 base respectively, with 15 bases between them. The germline V gene encodes CDR1 SGHRS and CDR2 YFSETQ. CDR3 amino acids: CASSGGTGLSYEQYF. DNA of the CDR3: TGCGCCAGCAGCGGAGGGACGGGATTATCCTACGAGCAGTACTTC.

There are many counts of this clonotype. CDR3 region: CASSSSGGLGEQYF. The DNA for the CDR3 is TGTGCCAGCAGCTCTAGCGGGGGATTGGGGGAGCAGTACTTC. The rearrangement uses TRBV7-2 and TRBJ2-7; 10 bases fit TRBD2. CDR3 size: 14 residues. Germline V gene data show CDR1 as SGHTA and CDR2 as FQGNSA. V trimming: 4 bases; J trimming: 7 bases; junction bases outside the gene matches: 7.

The chain combines TRBV13 with TRBJ1-1; D gene uncertain. CDR3 size: 17 residues. Trimming shortened V by 2 bases and J by 7 bases, and 23 bases separated the two germline ends. Germline lookup yields CDR1 PRHDT and CDR2 FYEKMQ (reference sequence). The CDR3 nucleotides read TGTGCCAGCAGCTTACAATCCGTCTGGCAGGTGGACTATGAAGCTTTCTTT. The encoded protein is CASSLQSVWQVDYEAFF.

The V gene is TRBV12-3 or TRBV12-4, the J gene TRBJ2-7, with a tentative D call TRBD2 (7 bases). Trimming left V 1 base short and J 6 bases short, with 13 bases between. This CDR3 is 14 amino acids long. CDR3 sequence reads: CASSLGGGASEQYF. CDR3 nucleotides: TGTGCCAGCAGTTTAGGAGGGGGGGCCTCCGAGCAGTACTTC.

This clonotype was seen at least ten times. The chain has TRBV20-1 and TRBJ2-7; either TRBD1 or TRBD2 may supply D (5 bases each). V lost 3 bases and J 3 bases, leaving 15 bases between the germline ends. Germline assignment: CDR1 DFQATT and CDR2 SNEGSKA (reference sequence). The CDR3 spans 14 residues. The CDR3 region is CSARAGRVYYEQYF. The CDR3 DNA is TGCAGTGCTAGGGCGGGCAGGGTCTACTACGAGCAGTACTTC.

On this clonotype itself: A much larger clone lies a single base off, so this may be a read error. V usage is TRBV10-3 and J usage is TRBJ2-7, with D maybe TRBD1 (5 bases). The CDR3 is 13 amino acids. CDR1 is ENHRY and CDR2 is SYGVKD in the germline V gene. DNA for the CDR3: TGTGCCATCAGTGATAAGGGGTCCTACGGGCAGTACTTC. As protein: CAISDKGSYGQYF.

This clonotype was detected ten times or more. V usage is TRBV24-1 and J usage is TRBJ1-3; 7 bases match TRBD1. V lost 4 bases to trimming and J lost 0 bases; unmatched junction nucleotides: 5. Germline CDR1 and CDR2: KGHDR and SFDVKD. The length of the CDR3 is 16 residues. The CDR3 DNA is TGTGCCACCAGTGACCCCGGGACAGACTCTGGAAACACCATATATTTT. Its protein is CATSDPGTDSGNTIYF.

This clonotype was counted many times. The chain is built from TRBV25-1 and TRBJ1-1, with D maybe TRBD1 (5 bases). V shed 6 bases and J shed 7 bases, with 15 bases lying between them. CDR1 is MGHDK, CDR2 SYGVNS, per germline. This CDR3 is 13 amino acids long. The CDR3 region has the DNA TGTGCCAGCAGCGGGGGGGGACCGCTTGAAGCTTTCTTT. Protein sequence: CASSGGGPLEAFF.

This clonotype occurred many times. The V and J genes are TRBV27 and TRBJ2-5, with a weak D call TRBD2 (7 bases). CDR1 and CDR2 (germline): MNHEY, SMNVEV (reference sequence). The CDR3 spans 15 residues. Trimming removed 5 bases from V and 4 bases from J, with 17 bases in between. CDR3 in amino acids: CASSPTGRGRETQYF. CDR3 sequence (DNA): TGTGCCAGCAGTCCTACAGGGAGGGGCCGAGAGACCCAGTACTTC.

The sample holds many counts of this clonotype. The chain combines TRBV2 with TRBJ2-7, with TRBD1 matching over 9 bases. This CDR3 comprises 14 residues. The V gene's germline CDR1 is SNHLY and CDR2 FYNNEI. V shed 8 bases, J shed 4 bases, and the junction held 9 bases outside the gene matches. CDR3 coding DNA: TGTGCCAGCCGGATCCTAGGACAGGGGTACGAGCAGTACTTC. Amino acid sequence: CASRILGQGYEQYF. The entire variable domain, with the rest obtained from reference TRBV2 and TRBJ2-7, is as follows: EPEVTQTPSHQVTQMGQEVILRCVPISNHLYFYWYRQILGQKVEFLVSFYNNEISEKSEIFDDQFSVERPDGSNFTLKIRSTKLEDSAMYFCASRILGQGYEQYFGPGTRLTVT.

This clonotype showed up many times. DNA of the CDR3: TGTGCCAGCAGCCAAGTAAGTGGCGAGCAGTACTTC. Translating gives CASSQVSGEQYF. V is TRBV3-1 and J is TRBJ2-7, with D uncertain. V gave up 1 base and J gave up 6 bases, with 7 bases separating them. Germline CDR1 and CDR2: LGHDT and YNNKEL (reference sequence). The CDR3 totals 12 residues.

This clonotype was recorded many times. The chain uses TRBV29-1 and TRBJ2-2, with D possibly called TRBD1 or TRBD2 (5 bases each). The CDR3 consists of 14 residues. The V end lost 4 bases, the J end lost 5 bases, and 14 bases lay between the germline ends. Germline CDR1 SQVTM, CDR2 ANQGSEA. The CDR3 nucleotides are TGCAGCGTTGTTCTAGGGACGGGGACCGGGGAGCTGTTTTTT. This sequence encodes CSVVLGTGTGELFF.

This clonotype was seen ten or more times. The chain links TRBV5-1 to TRBJ2-2; no clear D gene. CDR3 length equals 14 residues. Looked up from germline, CDR1 is SGHRS and CDR2 is YFSETQ. The ends were cut back, 3 bases at V and 5 bases at J, with 11 bases in the middle. CDR3 residues: CASSSLERTGELFF. CDR3 bases: TGCGCCAGCAGCTCTCTGGAACGGACCGGGGAGCTGTTTTTT.

This clonotype was picked up many times. This rearrangement joins TRBV11-3 to TRBJ1-5; D remains ambiguous. The germline V and J ends were trimmed by 3 bases and 0 bases, with 12 bases remaining between them. The CDR3 totals 16 residues. CDR1 is SGHNT, CDR2 YENEEA, per germline. The CDR3 DNA is TGTGCCAGCAGCTTTTCCATCTCCTTTAGCAATCAGCCCCAGCATTTT. It encodes CASSFSISFSNQPQHF.

This clonotype showed up many times. The chain carries TRBV12-3 or TRBV12-4 and TRBJ2-5; D might be TRBD2 (7 bases). V dropped 10 bases and J dropped 2 bases, with 14 bases sitting between them. The CDR3 covers 13 residues. The CDR3 spells CATTRGTQETQYF. The CDR3, as DNA: TGTGCCACGACGCGGGGGACACAAGAGACCCAGTACTTC.

This clonotype has at least ten counts. The chain links TRBV20-1 to TRBJ2-5; D is perhaps TRBD2 (5 bases). Germline CDR1 reads DFQATT; CDR2 reads SNEGSKA (reference sequence). The CDR3 is made up of 13 amino acids. V lost 1 base to trimming and J lost 5 bases, with 11 bases between them. Here the CDR3 reads CSARVGVGETQYF. DNA of the CDR3: TGCAGTGCTAGAGTCGGGGTGGGTGAGACCCAGTACTTC.

The table lists this clonotype with many counts. The rearrangement joins TRBV10-3 to TRBJ2-7; no firm D call. Germline CDR1 is ENHRY and CDR2 is SYGVKD. This CDR3 is 12 amino acids long. V lost 3 bases and J lost 4, with 7 bases in between. CDR3 sequence reads: CAISEVLYEQYF. Written as DNA, the CDR3 is TGTGCCATCAGTGAAGTCCTATACGAGCAGTACTTC.

In this sample, this clonotype turned up many times. The genes are TRBV24-1 and TRBJ2-7, with a tentative D call TRBD1 (6 bases). CDR1 KGHDR and CDR2 SFDVKD come from the germline V gene. V lost 4 bases and J lost 6, with 21 bases in between. CDR3 length: 16 residues. CDR3 sequence reads: CATSDLPGAWGREQYF. The CDR3 DNA follows: TGTGCCACCAGTGACCTCCCAGGGGCCTGGGGGCGCGAGCAGTACTTC.

The rearrangement links TRBV6-5 to TRBJ1-5; D is unclear. The CDR3 is made up of 15 amino acids. In germline, CDR1 is MNHEY, CDR2 SVGAGI. The V and J ends lost 2 bases and 3 bases respectively, with 11 bases between them. The CDR3 nucleotides read TGTGCCAGCAGTTACGCCGGGATTCCCAATCAGCCCCAGCATTTT. This codes for CASSYAGIPNQPQHF.

This clonotype appeared a few times. The V call is TRBV4-1, the J call TRBJ1-3, with D unresolved. This CDR3 has 16 amino acids. In germline, CDR1 is MGHRA, CDR2 YSYEKL. V lost 1 base to trimming and J lost 2 bases, with 12 bases between them. The CDR3 nucleotides read TGCGCCAGCAGCCAAGGGCGCGGGAGAGCTGGAAACACCATATATTTT. Its protein is CASSQGRGRAGNTIYF.

In this sample, this clonotype turned up many times. The chain carries TRBV12-3 or TRBV12-4 and TRBJ2-2; D may be TRBD1 (6 bases). The CDR3 is made up of 14 amino acids. The V end was cut by 5 bases, the J end by 3 bases, with 10 bases between. As DNA, the CDR3 is TGTGCCAGCAGTATACAGGGATACACCGGGGAGCTGTTTTTT. The encoded protein is CASSIQGYTGELFF.

This clonotype has ten or more counts. The rearrangement joins TRBV2 to TRBJ2-5, with 10 positions matching TRBD2. The CDR3 runs 15 residues. V was clipped by 6 bases and J by 2 bases; unmatched bases: 6. The germline V gene has CDR1 SNHLY and CDR2 FYNNEI. The CDR3 bases are TGTGCCAGCAGGTGGTCTAGCGGGGGACAAGAGACCCAGTACTTC. Amino acids: CASRWSSGGQETQYF.

This clonotype was observed at least ten times. The V call is TRBV20-1, the J call TRBJ2-5; D might be TRBD2 (5 bases). Germline CDR1 and CDR2: DFQATT and SNEGSKA (reference sequence). The CDR3 runs to 13 residues. Trimming removed 5 bases at V and 0 bases at J, with 10 bases between. The CDR3 region has the DNA TGCAGTGCTCGAAAACTAGACCAAGAGACCCAGTACTTC. This codes for CSARKLDQETQYF.